This T cell receptor (beta chain) was observed in a study of T cells in Graves' hyperthyroidism and ophthalmopathy. This clonotype was counted once. The antigen is unknown. TCR beta CDR3 regions were amplified from RNA transcripts. The study used the HTBI primer set for a first-round RT-PCR of the TCR CDR3. TCRdb processed the multiplex PCR reads anew with MiXCR; each CDR3 protein has one entry. Of 45,000 to 50,000 distinct CDR3 sequences in the sample, roughly 50% were seen once. The study, taken as a whole, reports: Among clonotypes expanded in thyroid above 0.001, most were also found in blood.

The receptor's source is a woman aged 45-60 years with Graves' hyperthyroidism. The specimen sequenced was peripheral blood or thyroid tissue (not recorded which).

The CDR3, as DNA: TGTGCCATCAGTGAGCAACTAGCGGGAGAGACCCAGTACTTC. The encoded protein is CAISEQLAGETQYF. The chain recombines TRBV10-3 with TRBJ2-5; 9 positions agree with TRBD2. Unmatched junction bases numbered 2, after V lost 2 bases and J lost 4 bases. There are 14 residues in the CDR3. CDR1 and CDR2 from the germline V gene are ENHRY and SYGVKD.